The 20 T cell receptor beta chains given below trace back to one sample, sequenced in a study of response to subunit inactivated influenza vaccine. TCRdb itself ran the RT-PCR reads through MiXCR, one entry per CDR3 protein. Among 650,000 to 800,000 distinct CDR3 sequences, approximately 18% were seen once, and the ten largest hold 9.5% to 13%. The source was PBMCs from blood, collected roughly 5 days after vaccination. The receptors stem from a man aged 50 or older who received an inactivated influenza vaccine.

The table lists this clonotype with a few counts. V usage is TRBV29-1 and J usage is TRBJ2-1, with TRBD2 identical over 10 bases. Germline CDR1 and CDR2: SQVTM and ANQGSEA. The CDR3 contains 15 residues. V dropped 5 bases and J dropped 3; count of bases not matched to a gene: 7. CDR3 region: CSVFPQREGYNEQFF. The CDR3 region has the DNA TGCAGCGTTTTCCCCCAGCGGGAGGGCTACAATGAGCAGTTCTTC.

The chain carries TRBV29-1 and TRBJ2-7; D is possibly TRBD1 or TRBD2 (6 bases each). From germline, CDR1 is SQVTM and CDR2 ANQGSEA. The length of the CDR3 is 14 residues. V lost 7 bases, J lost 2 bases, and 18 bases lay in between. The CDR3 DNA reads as TGCAGCGCAGGAGTCCGGGGGCCTACCTACGAGCAGTACTTC. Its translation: CSAGVRGPTYEQYF.

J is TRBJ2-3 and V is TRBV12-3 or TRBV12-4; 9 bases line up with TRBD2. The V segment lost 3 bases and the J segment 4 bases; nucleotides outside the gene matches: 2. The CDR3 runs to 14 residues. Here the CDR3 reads CASSFQRGADTQYF. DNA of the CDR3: TGTGCCAGCAGTTTCCAGCGGGGGGCAGATACGCAGTATTTT.

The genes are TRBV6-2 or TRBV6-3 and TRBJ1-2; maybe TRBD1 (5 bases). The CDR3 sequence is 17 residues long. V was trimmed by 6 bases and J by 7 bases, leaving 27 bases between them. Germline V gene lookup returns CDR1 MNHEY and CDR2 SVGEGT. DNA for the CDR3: TGTGCCAGCAGGAAATCCGACCAGGGCCCCCGCCACGTTGGCTACACCTTC. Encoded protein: CASRKSDQGPRHVGYTF.

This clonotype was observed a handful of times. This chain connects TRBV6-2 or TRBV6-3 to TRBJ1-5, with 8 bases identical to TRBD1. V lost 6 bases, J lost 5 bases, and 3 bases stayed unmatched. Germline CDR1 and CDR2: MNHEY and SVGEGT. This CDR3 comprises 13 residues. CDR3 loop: CASRDREYQPQHF. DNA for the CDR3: TGTGCCAGCAGGGACAGGGAGTATCAGCCCCAGCATTTT.

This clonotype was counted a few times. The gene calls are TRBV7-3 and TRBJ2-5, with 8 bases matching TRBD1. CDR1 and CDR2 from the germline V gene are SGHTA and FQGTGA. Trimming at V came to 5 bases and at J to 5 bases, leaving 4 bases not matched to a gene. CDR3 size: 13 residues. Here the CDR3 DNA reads TGTGCCAGCAGCCCAGGGGGCAAGGAGACCCAGTACTTC. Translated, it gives CASSPGGKETQYF.

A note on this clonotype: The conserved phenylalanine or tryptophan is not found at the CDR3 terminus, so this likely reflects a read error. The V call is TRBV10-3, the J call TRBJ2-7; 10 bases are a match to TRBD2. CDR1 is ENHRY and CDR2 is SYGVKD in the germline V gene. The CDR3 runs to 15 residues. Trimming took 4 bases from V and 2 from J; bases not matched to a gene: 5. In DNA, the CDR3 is TGTGCCATCAGTGTTGAGCGGGAGGGTACCTACGAGCAGTACCTC. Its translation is CAISVEREGTYEQYL.

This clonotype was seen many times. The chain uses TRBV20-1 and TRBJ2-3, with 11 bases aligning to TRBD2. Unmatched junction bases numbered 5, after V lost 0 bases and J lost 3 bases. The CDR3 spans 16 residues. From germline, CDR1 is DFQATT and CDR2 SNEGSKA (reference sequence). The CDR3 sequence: CSARDRLAGGTDTQYF. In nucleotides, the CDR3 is TGCAGTGCTAGAGATCGGCTAGCGGGAGGAACAGATACGCAGTATTTT.

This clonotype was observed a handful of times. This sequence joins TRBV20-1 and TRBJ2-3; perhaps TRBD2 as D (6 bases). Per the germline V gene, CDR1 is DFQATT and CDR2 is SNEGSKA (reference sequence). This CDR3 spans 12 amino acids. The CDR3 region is CNPMREADTQYF. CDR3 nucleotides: TGCAACCCTATGAGGGAGGCAGATACGCAGTATTTT.

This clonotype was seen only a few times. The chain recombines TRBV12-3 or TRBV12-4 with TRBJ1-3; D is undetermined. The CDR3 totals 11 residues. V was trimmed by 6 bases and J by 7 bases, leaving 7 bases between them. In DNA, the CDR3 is TGTGCCAGCAGCAATGGGAACACCATATATTTT. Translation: CASSNGNTIYF.

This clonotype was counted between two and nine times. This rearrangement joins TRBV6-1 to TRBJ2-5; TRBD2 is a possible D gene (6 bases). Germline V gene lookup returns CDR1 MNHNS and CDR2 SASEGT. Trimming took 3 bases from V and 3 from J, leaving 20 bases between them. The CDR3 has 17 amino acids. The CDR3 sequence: CASSEGGGRWLKETQYF. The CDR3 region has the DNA TGTGCCAGCAGTGAGGGAGGAGGGAGGTGGCTGAAAGAGACCCAGTACTTC.

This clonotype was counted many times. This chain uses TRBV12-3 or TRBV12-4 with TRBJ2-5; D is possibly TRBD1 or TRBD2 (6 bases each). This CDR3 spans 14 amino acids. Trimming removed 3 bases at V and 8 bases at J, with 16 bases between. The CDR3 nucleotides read TGTGCCAGCAGTTTTGGTCCGGGGGCCGCCACCCAGTACTTC. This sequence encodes CASSFGPGAATQYF.

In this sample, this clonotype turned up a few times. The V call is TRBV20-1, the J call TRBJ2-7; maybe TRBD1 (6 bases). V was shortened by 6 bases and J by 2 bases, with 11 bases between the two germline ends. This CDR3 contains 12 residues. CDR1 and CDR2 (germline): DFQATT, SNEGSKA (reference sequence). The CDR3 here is CSATTGPYEQYF. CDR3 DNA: TGCAGTGCAACGACAGGACCCTACGAGCAGTACTTC.

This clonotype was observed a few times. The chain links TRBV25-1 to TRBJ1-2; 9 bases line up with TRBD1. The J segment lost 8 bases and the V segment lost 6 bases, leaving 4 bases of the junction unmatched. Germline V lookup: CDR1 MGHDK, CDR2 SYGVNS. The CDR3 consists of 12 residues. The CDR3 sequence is CASSLQGAGYTF. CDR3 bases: TGTGCCAGCAGCCTACAGGGGGCCGGCTACACCTTC.

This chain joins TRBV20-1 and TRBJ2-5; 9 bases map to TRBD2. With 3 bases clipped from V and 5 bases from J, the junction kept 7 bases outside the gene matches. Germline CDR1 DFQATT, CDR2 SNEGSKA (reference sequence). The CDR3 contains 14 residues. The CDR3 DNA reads TGCAGTGCTAGCCTAGCGGGGCTTCCTGAGACCCAGTACTTC. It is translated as CSASLAGLPETQYF.

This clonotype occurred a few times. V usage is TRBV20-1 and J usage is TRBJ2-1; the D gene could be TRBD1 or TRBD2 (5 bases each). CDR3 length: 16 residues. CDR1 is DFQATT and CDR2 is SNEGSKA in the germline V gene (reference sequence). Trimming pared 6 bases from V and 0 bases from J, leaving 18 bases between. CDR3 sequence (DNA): TGCAGTGCGAGTCGGACGGGGCGAGCCTCCTACAATGAGCAGTTCTTC. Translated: CSASRTGRASYNEQFF.

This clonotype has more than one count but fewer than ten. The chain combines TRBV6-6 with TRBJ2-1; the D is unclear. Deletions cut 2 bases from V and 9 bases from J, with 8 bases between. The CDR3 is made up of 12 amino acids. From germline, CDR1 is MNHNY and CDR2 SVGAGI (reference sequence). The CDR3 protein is CASSYDSLEQFF. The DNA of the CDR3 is TGTGCCAGCAGTTACGATAGCCTTGAGCAGTTCTTC.

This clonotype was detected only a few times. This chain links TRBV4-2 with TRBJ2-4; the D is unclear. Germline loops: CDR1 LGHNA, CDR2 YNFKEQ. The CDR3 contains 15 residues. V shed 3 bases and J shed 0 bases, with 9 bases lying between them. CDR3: CASSHGDLAKNIQYF. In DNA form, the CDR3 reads TGTGCCAGCAGCCATGGAGACTTAGCCAAAAACATTCAGTACTTC.

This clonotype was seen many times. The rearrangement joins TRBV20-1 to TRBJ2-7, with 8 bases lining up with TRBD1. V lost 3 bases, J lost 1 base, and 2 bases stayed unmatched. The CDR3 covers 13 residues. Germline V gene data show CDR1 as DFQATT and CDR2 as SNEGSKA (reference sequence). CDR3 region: CSASQGASYEQYF. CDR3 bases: TGCAGTGCTAGCCAGGGGGCTTCCTACGAGCAGTACTTC.

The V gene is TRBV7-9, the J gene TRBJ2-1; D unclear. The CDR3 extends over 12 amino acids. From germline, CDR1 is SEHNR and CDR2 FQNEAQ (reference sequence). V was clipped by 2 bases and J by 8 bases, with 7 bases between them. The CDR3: CASSLRPYEQFF. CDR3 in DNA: TGTGCCAGCAGCTTAAGACCGTATGAGCAGTTCTTC.